The subject of this entry is one TCR beta chain. The antigen remains undetermined. This sample stems from a study of T-cell reconstitution after alpha-beta-depleted transplantation in children. As it was prepared, the TCRbeta library received unique molecular identifiers. Via MiXCR, TCRdb re-called the PCR reads, giving one row per CDR3 protein. The sample has about 580,000 distinct CDR3 sequences, 23% seen once. Study-level findings and limits: Several hundred rapidly expanded clones from non-depleted graft cells reportedly supplied alpha-beta T cells about two months post-transplant. Newly produced T cells mostly provided counts and TCRbeta diversity after one year, as hyperexpanded clones declined. Some patients' high day-60 TCRbeta diversity was traced to surviving recipient T cells and thymic progenitors.

Germline V gene lookup returns CDR1 SNHLY and CDR2 FYNNEI. The CDR3 sequence is 14 residues long. V was shortened by 6 bases and J by 5 bases, with 16 bases between the two germline ends. Sequenced here: PBMCs, mostly from graft donor cells, sampled 360 days after TCRalphabeta/CD19-depleted stem cell transplant. This chain joins TRBV2 and TRBJ2-5, with D perhaps matching TRBD2 (7 bases). This sequence originates from a boy under three years old who had a stem cell transplant for acute myeloid leukemia, so the T cells may come from the graft donor. CDR3 region: CASRGGGPQETQYF. For the CDR3, the DNA is TGTGCCAGCAGAGGGGGGGGGCCACAGGAGACCCAGTACTTC.